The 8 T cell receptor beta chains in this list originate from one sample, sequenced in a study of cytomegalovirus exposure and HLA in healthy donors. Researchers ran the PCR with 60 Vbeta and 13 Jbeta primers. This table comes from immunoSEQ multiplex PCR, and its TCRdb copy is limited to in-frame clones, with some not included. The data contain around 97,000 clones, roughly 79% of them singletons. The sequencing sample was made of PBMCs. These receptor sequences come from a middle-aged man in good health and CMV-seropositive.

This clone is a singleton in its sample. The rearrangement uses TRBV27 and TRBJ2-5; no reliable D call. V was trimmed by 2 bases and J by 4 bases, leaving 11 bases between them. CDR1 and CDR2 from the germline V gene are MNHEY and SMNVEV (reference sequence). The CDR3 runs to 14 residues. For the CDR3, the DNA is TGTGCCAGCAGTTTAGTACCCCCGGGAGAGACCCAGTACTTC. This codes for CASSLVPPGETQYF.

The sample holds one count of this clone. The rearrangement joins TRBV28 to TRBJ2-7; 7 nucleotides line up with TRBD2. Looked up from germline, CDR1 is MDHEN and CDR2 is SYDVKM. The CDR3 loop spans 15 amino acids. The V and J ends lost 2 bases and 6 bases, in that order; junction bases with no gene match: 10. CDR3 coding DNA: TGTGCCAGCAGTTTAGTGGGGAGGGATTTCCGCGAGCAGTACTTC. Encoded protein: CASSLVGRDFREQYF.

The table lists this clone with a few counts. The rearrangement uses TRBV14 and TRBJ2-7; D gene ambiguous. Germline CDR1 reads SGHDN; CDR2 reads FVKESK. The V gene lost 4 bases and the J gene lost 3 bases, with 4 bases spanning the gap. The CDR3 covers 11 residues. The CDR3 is CASSLYYEQYF. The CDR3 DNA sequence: TGTGCCAGCAGCCTCTACTACGAGCAGTACTTC.

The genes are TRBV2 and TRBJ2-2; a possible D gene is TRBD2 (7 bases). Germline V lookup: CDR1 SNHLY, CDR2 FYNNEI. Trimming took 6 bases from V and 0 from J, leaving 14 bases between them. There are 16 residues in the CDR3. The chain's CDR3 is CASRRGLAANTGELFF. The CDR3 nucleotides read TGTGCCAGCAGGCGGGGGCTAGCGGCGAACACCGGGGAGCTGTTTTTT.

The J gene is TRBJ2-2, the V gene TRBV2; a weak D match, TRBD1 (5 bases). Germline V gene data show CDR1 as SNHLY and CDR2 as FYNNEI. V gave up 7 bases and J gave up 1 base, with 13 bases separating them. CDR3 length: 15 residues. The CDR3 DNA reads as TGTGCCAGCAAGAAATTACAGGTGAACACCGGGGAGCTGTTTTTT. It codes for CASKKLQVNTGELFF.

CDR3 coding DNA: TGTGCCAGCAGTGCCCGACAGGGGGTTTACGAGCAGTACTTC. Protein sequence: CASSARQGVYEQYF. This chain links TRBV27 with TRBJ2-5; TRBD1 agrees at 9 bases. The J call may be faulty, since TRBJ2-7 better matches the DNA end. From germline, CDR1 is MNHEY and CDR2 SMNVEV (reference sequence). This CDR3 is built from 14 residues.

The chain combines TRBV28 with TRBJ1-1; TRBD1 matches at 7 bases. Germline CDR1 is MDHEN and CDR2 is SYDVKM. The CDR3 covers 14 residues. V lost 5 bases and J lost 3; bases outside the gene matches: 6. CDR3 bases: TGTGCCAGCAGTGCTGGGACAGCTTACACTGAAGCTTTCTTT. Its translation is CASSAGTAYTEAFF. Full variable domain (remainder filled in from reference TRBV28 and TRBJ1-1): DVKVTQSSRYLVKRTGEKVFLECVQDMDHENMFWYRQDPGLGLRLIYFSYDVKMKEKGDIPEGYSVSREKKERFSLILESASTNQTSMYLCASSAGTAYTEAFFGQGTRLTVV.

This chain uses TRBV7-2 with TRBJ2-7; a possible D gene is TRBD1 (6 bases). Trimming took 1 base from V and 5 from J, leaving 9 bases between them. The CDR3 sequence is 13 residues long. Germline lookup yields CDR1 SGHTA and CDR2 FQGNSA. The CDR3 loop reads CASSLGTVNEQYF. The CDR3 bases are TGTGCCAGCAGCTTAGGGACAGTTAACGAGCAGTACTTC.